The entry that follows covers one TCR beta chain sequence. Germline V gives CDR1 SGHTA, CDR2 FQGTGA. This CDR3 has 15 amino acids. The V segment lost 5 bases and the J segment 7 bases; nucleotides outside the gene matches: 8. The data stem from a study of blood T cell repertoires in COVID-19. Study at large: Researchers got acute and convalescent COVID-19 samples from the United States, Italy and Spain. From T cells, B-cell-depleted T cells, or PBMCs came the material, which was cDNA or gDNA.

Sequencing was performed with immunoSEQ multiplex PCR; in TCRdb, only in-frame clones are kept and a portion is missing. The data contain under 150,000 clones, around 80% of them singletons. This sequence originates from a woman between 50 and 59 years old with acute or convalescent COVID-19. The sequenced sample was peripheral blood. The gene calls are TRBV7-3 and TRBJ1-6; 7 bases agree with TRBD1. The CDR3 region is CASSRQGQWNSPLHF. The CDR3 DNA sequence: TGTGCCAGCAGCCGCCAGGGACAGTGGAATTCACCCCTCCACTTT.